This T cell receptor (beta chain) was documented in a study of identical twins. TCRdb called the 5' RACE reads again in MiXCR, with one record for every CDR3 protein. Of fewer than 500,000 distinct CDR3 sequences in the sample, approximately 24% are singletons; the top ten hold over 2.5%. This CDR3 is 16 amino acids long. The V gene's germline CDR1 is SGHDN and CDR2 FVKESK. The V and J ends lost 3 bases and 4 bases, in that order; junction bases with no gene match: 11. This sample also belongs to another study, concerning T cells expressing NK-cell markers.

Source material: CD4+ T cells sorted from blood. The rearrangement uses TRBV14 and TRBJ1-2; 7 nucleotides align to TRBD1. The clonotype originates from a woman aged 18-29 years in good health. Here the CDR3 reads CASSQKQGRGIYGYTF. CDR3 nucleotide sequence: TGTGCCAGCAGCCAGAAACAGGGGCGGGGTATCTATGGCTACACCTTC.